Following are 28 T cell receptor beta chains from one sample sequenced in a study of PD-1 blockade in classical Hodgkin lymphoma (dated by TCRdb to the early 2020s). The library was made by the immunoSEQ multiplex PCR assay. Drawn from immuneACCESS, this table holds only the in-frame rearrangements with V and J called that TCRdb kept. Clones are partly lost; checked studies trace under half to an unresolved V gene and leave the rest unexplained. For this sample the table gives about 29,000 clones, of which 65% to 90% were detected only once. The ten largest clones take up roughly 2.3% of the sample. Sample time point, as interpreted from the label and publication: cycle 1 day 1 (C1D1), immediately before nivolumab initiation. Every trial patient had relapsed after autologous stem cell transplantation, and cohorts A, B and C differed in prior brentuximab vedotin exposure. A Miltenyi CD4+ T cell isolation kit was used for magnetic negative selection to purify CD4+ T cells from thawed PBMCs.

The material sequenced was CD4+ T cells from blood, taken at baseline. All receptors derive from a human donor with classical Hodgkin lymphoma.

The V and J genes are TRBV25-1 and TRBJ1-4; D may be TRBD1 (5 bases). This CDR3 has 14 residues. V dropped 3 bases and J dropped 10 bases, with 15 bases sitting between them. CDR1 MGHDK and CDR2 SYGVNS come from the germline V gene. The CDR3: CASSEEGPLGKLFF. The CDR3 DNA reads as TGTGCCAGCAGTGAGGAGGGACCCCTCGGAAAACTGTTTTTT.

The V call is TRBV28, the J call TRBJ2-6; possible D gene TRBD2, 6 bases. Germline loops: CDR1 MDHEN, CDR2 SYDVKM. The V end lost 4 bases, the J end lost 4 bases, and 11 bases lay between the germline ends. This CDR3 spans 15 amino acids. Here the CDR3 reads CASSSPGRGANVLTF. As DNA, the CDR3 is TGTGCCAGCAGTTCCCCAGGGAGGGGGGCCAACGTCCTGACTTTC.

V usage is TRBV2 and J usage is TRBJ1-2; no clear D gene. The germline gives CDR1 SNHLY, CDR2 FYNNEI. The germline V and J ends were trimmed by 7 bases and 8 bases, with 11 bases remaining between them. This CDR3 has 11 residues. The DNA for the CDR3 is TGTGCCAGCAATAGATTGCGGGGCTACACCTTC. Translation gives CASNRLRGYTF.

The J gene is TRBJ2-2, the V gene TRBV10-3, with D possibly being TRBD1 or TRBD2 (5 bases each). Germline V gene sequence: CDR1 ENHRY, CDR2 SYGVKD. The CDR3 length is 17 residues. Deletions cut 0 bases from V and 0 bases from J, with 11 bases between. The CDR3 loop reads CAISESGASTNTGELFF. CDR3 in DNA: TGTGCCATCAGTGAGTCCGGGGCGAGTACGAACACCGGGGAGCTGTTTTTT.

In nucleotides, the CDR3 is TGTGCCAGCAGCTTAATCGACTCATCTAGCACAGATACGCAGTATTTT. This codes for CASSLIDSSSTDTQYF. This sequence joins TRBV11-2 and TRBJ2-3, with no clear D. V shed 2 bases and J shed 0 bases, with 12 bases lying between them. CDR3 length: 16 residues. Germline CDR1 reads SGHAT; CDR2 reads FQNNGV.

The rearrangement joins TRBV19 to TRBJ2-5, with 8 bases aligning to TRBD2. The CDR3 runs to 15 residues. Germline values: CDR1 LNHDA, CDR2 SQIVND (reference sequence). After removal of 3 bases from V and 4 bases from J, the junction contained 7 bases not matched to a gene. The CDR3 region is CASSIPGGSGETQYF. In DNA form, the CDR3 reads TGTGCCAGTAGTATTCCGGGAGGGTCTGGAGAGACCCAGTACTTC.

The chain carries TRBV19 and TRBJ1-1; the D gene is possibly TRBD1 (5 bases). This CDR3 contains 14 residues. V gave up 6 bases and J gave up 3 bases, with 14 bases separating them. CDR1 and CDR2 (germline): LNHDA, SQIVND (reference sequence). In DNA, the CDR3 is TGTGCCAGTAGGTTAGCGGGGCAATACACTGAAGCTTTCTTT. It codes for CASRLAGQYTEAFF.

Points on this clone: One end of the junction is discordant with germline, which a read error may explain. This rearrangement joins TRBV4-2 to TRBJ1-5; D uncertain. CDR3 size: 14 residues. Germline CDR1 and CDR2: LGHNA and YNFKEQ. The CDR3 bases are TGTGCCAACAGCGCAGATCTAAGGGATCAGCCCCAGCATTTT. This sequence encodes CANSADLRDQPQHF.

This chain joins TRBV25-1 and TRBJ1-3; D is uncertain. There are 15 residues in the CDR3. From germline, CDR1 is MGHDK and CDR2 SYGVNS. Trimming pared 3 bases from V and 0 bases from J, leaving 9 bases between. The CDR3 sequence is CASSDGLSSGNTIYF. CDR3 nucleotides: TGTGCCAGCAGTGACGGACTGAGCTCTGGAAACACCATATATTTT.

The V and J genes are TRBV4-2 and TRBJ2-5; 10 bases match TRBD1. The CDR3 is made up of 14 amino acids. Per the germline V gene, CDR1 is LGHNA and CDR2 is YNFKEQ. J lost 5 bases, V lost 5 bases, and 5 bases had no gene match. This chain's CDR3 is CASSSDRGPETQYF. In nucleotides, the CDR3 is TGTGCCAGCAGCAGTGACAGGGGGCCGGAGACCCAGTACTTC.

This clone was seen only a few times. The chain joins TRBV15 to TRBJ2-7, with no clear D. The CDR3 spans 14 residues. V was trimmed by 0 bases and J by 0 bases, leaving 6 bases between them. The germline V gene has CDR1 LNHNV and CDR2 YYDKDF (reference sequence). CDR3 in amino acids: CATSRDRGSYEQYF. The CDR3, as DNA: TGTGCCACCAGCAGAGATCGTGGCTCCTACGAGCAGTACTTC.

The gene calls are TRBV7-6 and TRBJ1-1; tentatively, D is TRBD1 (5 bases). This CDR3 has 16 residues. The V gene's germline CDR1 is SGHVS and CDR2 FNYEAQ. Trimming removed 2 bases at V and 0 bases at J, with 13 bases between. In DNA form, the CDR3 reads TGTGCCAGCAGCTTATCCGCCCGGGGGATGAACACTGAAGCTTTCTTT. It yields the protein CASSLSARGMNTEAFF.

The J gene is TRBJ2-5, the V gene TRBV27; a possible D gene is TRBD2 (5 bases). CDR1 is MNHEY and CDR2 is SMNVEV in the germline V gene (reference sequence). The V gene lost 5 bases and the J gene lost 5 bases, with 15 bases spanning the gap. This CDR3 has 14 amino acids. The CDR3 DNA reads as TGTGCCAGCAGTGCAACTAGGGCGGTCGAGACCCAGTACTTC. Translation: CASSATRAVETQYF.

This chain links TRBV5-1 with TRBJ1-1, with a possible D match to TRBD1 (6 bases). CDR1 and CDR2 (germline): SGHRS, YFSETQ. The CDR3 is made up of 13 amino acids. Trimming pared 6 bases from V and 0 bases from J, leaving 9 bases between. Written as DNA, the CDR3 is TGCGCCAGCACGGGGGCAATGAACACTGAAGCTTTCTTT. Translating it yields CASTGAMNTEAFF.

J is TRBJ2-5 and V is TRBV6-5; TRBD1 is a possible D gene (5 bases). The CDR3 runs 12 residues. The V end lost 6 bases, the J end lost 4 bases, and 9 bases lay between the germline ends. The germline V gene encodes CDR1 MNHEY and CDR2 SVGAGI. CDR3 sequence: CASRSRAETQYF. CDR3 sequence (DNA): TGTGCCAGCAGATCCAGGGCAGAGACCCAGTACTTC.

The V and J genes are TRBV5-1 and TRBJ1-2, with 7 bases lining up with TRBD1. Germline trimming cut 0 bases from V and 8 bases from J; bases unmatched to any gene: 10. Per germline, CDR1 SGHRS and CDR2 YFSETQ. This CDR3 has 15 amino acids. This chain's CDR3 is CASSLGDRELGGYTF. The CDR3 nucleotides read TGCGCCAGCAGCTTGGGAGACAGGGAATTGGGGGGCTACACCTTC.

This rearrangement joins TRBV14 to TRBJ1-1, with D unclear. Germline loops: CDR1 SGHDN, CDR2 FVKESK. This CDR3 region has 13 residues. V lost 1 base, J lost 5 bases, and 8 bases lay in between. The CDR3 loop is CASSQGVLTEAFF. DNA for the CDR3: TGTGCCAGCAGCCAAGGTGTCCTAACTGAAGCTTTCTTT.

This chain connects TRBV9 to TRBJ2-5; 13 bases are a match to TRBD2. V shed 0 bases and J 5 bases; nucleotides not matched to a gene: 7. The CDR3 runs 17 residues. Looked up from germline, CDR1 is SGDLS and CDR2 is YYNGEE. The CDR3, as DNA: TGTGCCAGCAGCGTAGGGGGACTAGCGGGATCAGGGGAGACCCAGTACTTC. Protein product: CASSVGGLAGSGETQYF.

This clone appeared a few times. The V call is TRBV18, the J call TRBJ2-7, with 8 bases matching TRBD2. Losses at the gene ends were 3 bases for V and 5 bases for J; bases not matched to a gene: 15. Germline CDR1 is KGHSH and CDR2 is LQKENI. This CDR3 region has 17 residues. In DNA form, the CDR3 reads TGTGCCAGCTCACCTCAGAGTAGCGGGGCCTTACCCAACGAGCAGTACTTC. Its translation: CASSPQSSGALPNEQYF.

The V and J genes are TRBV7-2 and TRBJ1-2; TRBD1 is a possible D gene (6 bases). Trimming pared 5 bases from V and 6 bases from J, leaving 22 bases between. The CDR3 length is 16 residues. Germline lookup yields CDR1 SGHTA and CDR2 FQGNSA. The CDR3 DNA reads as TGTGCCAGCAGCCCCATAGGGACATCCCGCAGTGATGGCTACACCTTC. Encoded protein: CASSPIGTSRSDGYTF.

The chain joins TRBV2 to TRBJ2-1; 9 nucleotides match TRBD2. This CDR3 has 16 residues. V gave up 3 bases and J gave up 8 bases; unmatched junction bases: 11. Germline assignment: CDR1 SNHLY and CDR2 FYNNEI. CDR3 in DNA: TGTGCCAGCAGTGAGGGACTAGCACAATCACTGGATGAGCAGTTCTTC. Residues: CASSEGLAQSLDEQFF.

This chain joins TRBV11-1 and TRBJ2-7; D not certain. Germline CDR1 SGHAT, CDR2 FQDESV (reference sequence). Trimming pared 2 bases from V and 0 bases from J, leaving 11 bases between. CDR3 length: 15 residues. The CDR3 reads CASSLSRRSSYEQYF. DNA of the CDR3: TGTGCCAGCAGCTTATCTCGACGGAGCTCCTACGAGCAGTACTTC.

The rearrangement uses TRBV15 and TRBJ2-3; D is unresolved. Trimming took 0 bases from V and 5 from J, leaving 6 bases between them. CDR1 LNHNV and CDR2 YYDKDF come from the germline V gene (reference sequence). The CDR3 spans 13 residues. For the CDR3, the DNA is TGTGCCACCAGCAGAGATCAATTAGATACGCAGTATTTT. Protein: CATSRDQLDTQYF.

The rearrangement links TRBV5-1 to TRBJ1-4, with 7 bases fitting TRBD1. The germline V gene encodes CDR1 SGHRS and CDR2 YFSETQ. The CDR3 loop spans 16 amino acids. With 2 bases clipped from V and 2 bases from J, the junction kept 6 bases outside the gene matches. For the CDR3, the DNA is TGCGCCAGCAGCTTCGGGGCAGGGGGTACTAATGAAAAACTGTTTTTT. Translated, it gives CASSFGAGGTNEKLFF.

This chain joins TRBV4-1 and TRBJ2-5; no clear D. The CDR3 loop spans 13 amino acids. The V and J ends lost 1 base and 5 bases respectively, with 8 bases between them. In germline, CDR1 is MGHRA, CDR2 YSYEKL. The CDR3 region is CASSQGLTETQYF. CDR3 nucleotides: TGCGCCAGCAGCCAAGGTCTGACGGAGACCCAGTACTTC.

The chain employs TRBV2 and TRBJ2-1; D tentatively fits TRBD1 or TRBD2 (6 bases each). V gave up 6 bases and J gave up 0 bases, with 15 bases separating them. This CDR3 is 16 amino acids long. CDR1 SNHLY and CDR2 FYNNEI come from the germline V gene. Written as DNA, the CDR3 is TGTGCCAGCAGGGGGAGGACAGAGAGCTCCTACAATGAGCAGTTCTTC. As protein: CASRGRTESSYNEQFF.

CDR3 sequence: CASSTQTGTDTQYF. The CDR3 DNA is TGCGCCAGCAGCACTCAGACGGGCACAGATACGCAGTATTTT. The rearrangement uses TRBV5-1 and TRBJ2-3; D is undetermined. Trimming removed 4 bases from V and 1 base from J, with 10 bases in between. Germline V gene lookup returns CDR1 SGHRS and CDR2 YFSETQ. The CDR3 loop spans 14 amino acids.

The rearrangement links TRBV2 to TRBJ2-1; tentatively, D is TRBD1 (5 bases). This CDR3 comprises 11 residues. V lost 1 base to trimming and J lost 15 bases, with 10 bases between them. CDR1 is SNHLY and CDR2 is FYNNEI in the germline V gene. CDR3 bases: TGTGCCAGCAGTGAAGAGGCTAGGGGGTTCTTC. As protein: CASSEEARGFF.